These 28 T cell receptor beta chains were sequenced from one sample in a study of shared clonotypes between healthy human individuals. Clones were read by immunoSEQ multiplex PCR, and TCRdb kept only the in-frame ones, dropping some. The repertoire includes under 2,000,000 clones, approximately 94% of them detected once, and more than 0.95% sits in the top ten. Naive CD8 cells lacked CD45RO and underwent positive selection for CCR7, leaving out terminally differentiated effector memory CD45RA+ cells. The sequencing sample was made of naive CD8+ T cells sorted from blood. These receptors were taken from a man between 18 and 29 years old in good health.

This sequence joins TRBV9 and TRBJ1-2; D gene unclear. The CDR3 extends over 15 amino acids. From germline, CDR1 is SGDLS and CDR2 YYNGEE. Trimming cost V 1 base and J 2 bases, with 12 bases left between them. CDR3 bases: TGTGCCAGCAGCGTAACGCCCCGGCAGAACTATGGCTACACCTTC. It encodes CASSVTPRQNYGYTF.

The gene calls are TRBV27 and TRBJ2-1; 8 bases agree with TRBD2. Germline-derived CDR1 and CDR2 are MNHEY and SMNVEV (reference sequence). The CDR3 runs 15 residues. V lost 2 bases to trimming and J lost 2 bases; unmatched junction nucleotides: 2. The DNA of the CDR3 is TGTGCCAGCAGTTTAGGTAGCGGGACCTACAATGAGCAGTTCTTC. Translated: CASSLGSGTYNEQFF.

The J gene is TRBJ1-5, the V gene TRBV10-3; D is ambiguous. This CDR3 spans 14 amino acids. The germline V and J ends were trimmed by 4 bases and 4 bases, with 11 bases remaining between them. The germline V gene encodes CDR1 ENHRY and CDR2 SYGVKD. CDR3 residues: CAISVARENQPQHF. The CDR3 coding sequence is TGTGCCATCAGTGTGGCAAGGGAAAATCAGCCCCAGCATTTT.

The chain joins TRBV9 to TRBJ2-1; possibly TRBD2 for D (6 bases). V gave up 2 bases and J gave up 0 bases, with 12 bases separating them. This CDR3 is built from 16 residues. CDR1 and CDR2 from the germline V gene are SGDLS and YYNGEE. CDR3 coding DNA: TGTGCCAGCAGCGTCGCTAGCGCCGGCTCCTACAATGAGCAGTTCTTC. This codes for CASSVASAGSYNEQFF. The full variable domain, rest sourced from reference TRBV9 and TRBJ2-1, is DSGVTQTPKHLITATGQRVTLRCSPRSGDLSVYWYQQSLDQGLQFLIQYYNGEERAKGNILERFSAQQFPDLHSELNLSSLELGDSALYFCASSVASAGSYNEQFFGPGTRLTVL.

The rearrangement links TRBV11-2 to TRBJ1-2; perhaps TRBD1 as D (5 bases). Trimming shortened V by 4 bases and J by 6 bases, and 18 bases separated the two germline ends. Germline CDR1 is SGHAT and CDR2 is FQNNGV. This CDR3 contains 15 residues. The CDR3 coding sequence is TGTGCCAGCAGCTCCCTGGAAGGGGACCATCATGGCTACACCTTC. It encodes CASSSLEGDHHGYTF. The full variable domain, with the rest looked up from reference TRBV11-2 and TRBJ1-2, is EAGVAQSPRYKIIEKRQSVAFWCNPISGHATLYWYQQILGQGPKLLIQFQNNGVVDDSQLPKDRFSAERLKGVDSTLKIQPAKLEDSAVYLCASSSLEGDHHGYTFGSGTRLTVV.

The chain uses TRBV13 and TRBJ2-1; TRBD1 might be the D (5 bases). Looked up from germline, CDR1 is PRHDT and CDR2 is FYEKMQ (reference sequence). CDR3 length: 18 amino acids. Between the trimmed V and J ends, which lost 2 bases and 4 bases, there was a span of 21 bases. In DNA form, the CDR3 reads TGTGCCAGCAGCTTACATCTATTCTTGACAGACTCTTACAATGAGCAGTTCTTC. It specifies CASSLHLFLTDSYNEQFF.

The CDR3 here is CASSLELAGVEQFF. For the CDR3, the DNA is TGTGCCAGCAGCTTGGAGCTAGCGGGAGTTGAGCAGTTCTTC. The chain joins TRBV5-6 to TRBJ2-1, with 10 bases lining up with TRBD2. V gave up 0 bases and J gave up 9 bases; unmatched junction bases: 3. CDR3 length equals 14 residues. Germline V gene data show CDR1 as SGHDT and CDR2 as YYEEEE.

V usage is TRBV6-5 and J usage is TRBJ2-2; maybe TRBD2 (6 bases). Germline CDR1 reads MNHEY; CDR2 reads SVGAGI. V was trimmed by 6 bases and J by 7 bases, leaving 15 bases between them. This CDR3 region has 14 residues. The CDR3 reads CASSKTAGGGELFF. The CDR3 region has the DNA TGTGCCAGCAGCAAGACAGCCGGGGGCGGGGAGCTGTTTTTT.

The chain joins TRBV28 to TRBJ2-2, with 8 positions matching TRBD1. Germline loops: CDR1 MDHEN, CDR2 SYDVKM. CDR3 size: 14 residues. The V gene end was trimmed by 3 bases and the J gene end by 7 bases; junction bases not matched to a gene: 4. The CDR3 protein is CASSFAGGVGELFF. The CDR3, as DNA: TGTGCCAGCAGTTTCGCAGGGGGCGTCGGGGAGCTGTTTTTT.

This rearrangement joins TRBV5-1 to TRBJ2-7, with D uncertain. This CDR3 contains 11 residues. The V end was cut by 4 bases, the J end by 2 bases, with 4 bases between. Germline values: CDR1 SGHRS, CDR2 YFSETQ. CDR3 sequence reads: CASSDPYEQYF. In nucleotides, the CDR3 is TGCGCCAGCAGCGACCCCTACGAGCAGTACTTC.

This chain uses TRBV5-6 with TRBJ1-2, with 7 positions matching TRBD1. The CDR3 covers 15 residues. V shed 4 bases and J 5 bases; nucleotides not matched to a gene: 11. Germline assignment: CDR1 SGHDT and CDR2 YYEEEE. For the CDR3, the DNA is TGTGCCAGCAGCGCGGGGGTAGGGGGCTTATATGGCTACACCTTC. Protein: CASSAGVGGLYGYTF.

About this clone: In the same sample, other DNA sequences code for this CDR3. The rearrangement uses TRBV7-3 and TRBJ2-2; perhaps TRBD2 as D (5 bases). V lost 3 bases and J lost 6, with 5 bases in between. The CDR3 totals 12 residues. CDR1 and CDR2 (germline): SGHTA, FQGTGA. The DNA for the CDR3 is TGTGCCAGCAGCTTGGGAGCCGGGGAGCTGTTTTTT. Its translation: CASSLGAGELFF.

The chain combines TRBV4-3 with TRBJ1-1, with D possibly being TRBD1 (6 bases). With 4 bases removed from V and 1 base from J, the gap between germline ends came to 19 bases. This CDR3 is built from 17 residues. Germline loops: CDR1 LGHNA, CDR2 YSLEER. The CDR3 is CASSLYLLGGTNTEAFF. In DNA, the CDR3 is TGCGCCAGCAGCCTATACCTTTTAGGGGGGACGAACACTGAAGCTTTCTTT.

CDR3 region: CASRDSPREQYF. In DNA, the CDR3 is TGTGCCAGCCGGGACAGTCCTAGGGAGCAGTACTTC. The V and J genes are TRBV2 and TRBJ2-7; 7 bases agree with TRBD1. The V gene's germline CDR1 is SNHLY and CDR2 FYNNEI. The J segment lost 7 bases and the V segment lost 8 bases, leaving 8 bases of the junction unmatched. CDR3 length: 12 amino acids.

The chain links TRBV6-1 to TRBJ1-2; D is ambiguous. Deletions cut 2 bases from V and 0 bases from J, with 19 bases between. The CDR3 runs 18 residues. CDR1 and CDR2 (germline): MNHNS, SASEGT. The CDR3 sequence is CASSENRPPVTTNYGYTF. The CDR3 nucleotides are TGTGCCAGCAGTGAAAATCGACCCCCCGTGACGACTAACTATGGCTACACCTTC.

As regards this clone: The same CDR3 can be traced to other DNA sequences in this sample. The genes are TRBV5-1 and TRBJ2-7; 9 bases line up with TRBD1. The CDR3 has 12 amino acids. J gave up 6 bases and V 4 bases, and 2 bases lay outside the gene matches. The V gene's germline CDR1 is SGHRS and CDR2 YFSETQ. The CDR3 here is CASSATGGEQYF. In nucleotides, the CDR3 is TGCGCCAGCAGCGCGACAGGGGGCGAGCAGTACTTC.

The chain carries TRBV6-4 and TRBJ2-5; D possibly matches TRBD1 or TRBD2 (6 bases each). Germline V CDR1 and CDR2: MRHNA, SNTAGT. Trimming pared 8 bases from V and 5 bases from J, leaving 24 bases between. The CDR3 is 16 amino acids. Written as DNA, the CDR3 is TGTGCCAGCGGTTCTCTCCCGGGGGACATTCGGGAGACCCAGTACTTC. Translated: CASGSLPGDIRETQYF.

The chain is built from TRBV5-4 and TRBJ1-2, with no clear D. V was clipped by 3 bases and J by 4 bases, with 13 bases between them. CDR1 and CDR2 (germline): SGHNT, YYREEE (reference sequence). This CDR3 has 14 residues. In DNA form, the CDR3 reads TGTGCCAGCAGCTGGTGGGGAGGGAGCTATGGCTACACCTTC. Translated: CASSWWGGSYGYTF.

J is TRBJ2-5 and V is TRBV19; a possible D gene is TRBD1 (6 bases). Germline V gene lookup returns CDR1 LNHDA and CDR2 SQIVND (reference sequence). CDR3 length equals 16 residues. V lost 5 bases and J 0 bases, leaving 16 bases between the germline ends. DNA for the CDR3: TGTGCCAGTAGTCCGAGACAGGAGCGGTACCAAGAGACCCAGTACTTC. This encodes CASSPRQERYQETQYF. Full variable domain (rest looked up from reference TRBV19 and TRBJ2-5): DGGITQSPKYLFRKEGQNVTLSCEQNLNHDAMYWYRQDPGQGLRLIYYSQIVNDFQKGDIAEGYSVSREKKESFPLTVTSAQKNPTAFYLCASSPRQERYQETQYFGPGTRLLVL.

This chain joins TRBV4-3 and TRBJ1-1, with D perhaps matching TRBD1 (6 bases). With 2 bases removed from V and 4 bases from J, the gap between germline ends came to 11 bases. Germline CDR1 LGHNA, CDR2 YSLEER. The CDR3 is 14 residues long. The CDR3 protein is CASSQYIQGTEAFF. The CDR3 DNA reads TGCGCCAGCAGCCAATATATACAGGGCACTGAAGCTTTCTTT.

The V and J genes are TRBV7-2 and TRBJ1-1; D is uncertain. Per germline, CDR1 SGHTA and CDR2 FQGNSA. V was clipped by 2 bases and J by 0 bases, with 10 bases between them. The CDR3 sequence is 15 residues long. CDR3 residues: CASSLSPLMNTEAFF. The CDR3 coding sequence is TGTGCCAGCAGCTTATCGCCCCTCATGAACACTGAAGCTTTCTTT.

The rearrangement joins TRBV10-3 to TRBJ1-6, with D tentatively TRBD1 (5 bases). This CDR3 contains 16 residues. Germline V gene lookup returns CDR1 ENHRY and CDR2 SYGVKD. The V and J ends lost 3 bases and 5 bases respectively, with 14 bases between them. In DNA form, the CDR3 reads TGTGCCATCAGTGAAGGGGCAGGGCCTAATAATTCACCCCTCCACTTT. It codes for CAISEGAGPNNSPLHF.

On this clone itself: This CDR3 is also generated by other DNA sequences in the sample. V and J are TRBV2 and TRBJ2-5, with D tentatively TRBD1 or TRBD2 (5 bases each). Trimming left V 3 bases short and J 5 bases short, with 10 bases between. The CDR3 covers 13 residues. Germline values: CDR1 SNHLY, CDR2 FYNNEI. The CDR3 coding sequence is TGTGCCAGCAGTGACCAGGGAGAGGAGACCCAGTACTTC. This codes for CASSDQGEETQYF.

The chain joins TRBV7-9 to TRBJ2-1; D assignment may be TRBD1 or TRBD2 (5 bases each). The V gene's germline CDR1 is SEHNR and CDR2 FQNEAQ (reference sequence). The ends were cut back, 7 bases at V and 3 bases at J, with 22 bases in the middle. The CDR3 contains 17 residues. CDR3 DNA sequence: TGTGCCAGCACCCCGGGGATGGGACCTCAGGGCTACAATGAGCAGTTCTTC. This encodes CASTPGMGPQGYNEQFF.

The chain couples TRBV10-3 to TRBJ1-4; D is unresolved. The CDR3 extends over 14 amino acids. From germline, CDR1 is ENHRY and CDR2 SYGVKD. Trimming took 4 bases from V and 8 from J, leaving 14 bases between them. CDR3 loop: CAISADGEVEKLFF. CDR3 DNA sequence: TGTGCCATCAGTGCGGACGGTGAGGTGGAAAAACTGTTTTTT.

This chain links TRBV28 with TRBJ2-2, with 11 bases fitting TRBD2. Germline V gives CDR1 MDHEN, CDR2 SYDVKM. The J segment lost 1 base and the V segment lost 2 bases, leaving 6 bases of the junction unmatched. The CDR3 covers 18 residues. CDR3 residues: CASSLTPLAGGNTGELFF. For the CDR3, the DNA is TGTGCCAGCAGTTTAACCCCCCTAGCGGGGGGGAACACCGGGGAGCTGTTTTTT.

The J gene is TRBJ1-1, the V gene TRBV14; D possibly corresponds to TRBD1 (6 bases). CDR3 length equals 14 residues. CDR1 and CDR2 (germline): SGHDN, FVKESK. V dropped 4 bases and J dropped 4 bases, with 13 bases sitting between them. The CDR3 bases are TGTGCCAGCAGCCCCCGCGGAGGGGGCACTGAAGCTTTCTTT. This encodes CASSPRGGGTEAFF.

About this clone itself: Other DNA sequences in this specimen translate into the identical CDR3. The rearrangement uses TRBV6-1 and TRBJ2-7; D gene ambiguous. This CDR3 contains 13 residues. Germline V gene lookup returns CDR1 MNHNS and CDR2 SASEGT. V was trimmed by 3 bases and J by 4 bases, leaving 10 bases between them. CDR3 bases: TGTGCCAGCAGTGAGATTTGGGATTACGAGCAGTACTTC. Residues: CASSEIWDYEQYF.